A single T cell receptor beta chain is shown here with its context. The specificity of this receptor is unknown. No clone much larger than this one lies a single base away; base qualities are absent. The immunoSEQ Assay, a bias-controlled multiplex PCR, was used to amplify TCRbeta CDR3 regions from genomic DNA. As for how the authors treated the data: Within the assay, amplification of reference gene primers was used to estimate how many nucleated cells each sample contained. Sequence reads were collapsed and filtered to measure the absolute abundance of every unique TCRbeta CDR3 rearrangement. For each sample, productive Simpson clonality was calculated as the square root of Simpson's diversity index across productive rearrangements. The source is immuneACCESS, and TCRdb retained only in-frame sequences with V and J called. Part of the clones is not carried over; for the studies checked, unresolved V genes explain less than half of this, and the remainder is unexplained. That table furnishes V, J and clone size, whereas the DNA furnished D and trimming. Counted in this sample were about 290,000 clones; roughly 89% of them appeared once. About 0.94% of the sample is held by the ten biggest clonotypes.

This sample was taken from a study of blood T cell repertoires in COVID-19 (dated by TCRdb to about 2020). Turning to the overall study: Collaborator samples came from the United States, Italy and Spain and covered acute and convalescent phases of COVID-19. The material from the prospective study consisted of cDNA or gDNA derived from T cells, B-cell-depleted T cells, or PBMCs. Deeply sampled blood TCRbeta repertoires from subjects exposed to, actively infected with, or recovered from COVID-19 were included in the dataset. The repertoires were released in a freely available public database meant as a resource for research on the immune response to SARS-CoV-2. Samples came from the ongoing ImmuneRACE study (first 160 participants) plus 1,254 subjects from 6 global collaborators. Sample metadata almost always included a de-identified subject ID, COVID-19 status, age in years and sex. Where available, HLA class I and class II types were taken from metadata supplied by the sample provider and were not determined by assay-based typing. Broader findings and caveats from the paper: The amount of clinical and demographic metadata varied by source and participant and was provided uncurated.

A second Seattle source provided samples from volunteer blood donors who had recovered from COVID-19. Each collaborating institution followed its own protocols to collect whole blood in K2EDTA tubes. For TCRbeta analysis, collaborators shipped samples as frozen whole blood, isolated PBMCs, or DNA extracted from either of those sample types. Counted from cysteine to phenylalanine, this CDR3 has 12 amino acids. Of the read, only the CDR3 DNA is kept; its 36 bases are in frame from base 1. In the germline V gene, CDR1 corresponds to MNHEY and CDR2 to SVGAGI. Trimming removed 6 bases from V and 0 bases from J, leaving 4 bases between the germline ends.

Recombination joined TRBV6-5 with TRBJ2-3; a confident D gene designation cannot be given. What was sequenced was peripheral blood. This receptor was identified in a woman aged 40 to 50 who had recovered from COVID-19. DNA sequence: TGTGCCAGCAGACATAGCACAGATACGCAGTATTTT. It translates as CASRHSTDTQYF.